The next 21 T cell receptor beta chains were all read from a single sample in a study of patients and donors after allogeneic stem cell transplantation. Using its own MiXCR run on the RT-PCR reads, TCRdb lists one record per CDR3 protein. The table lists a few hundred thousand distinct CDR3 sequences, 13% to 15% of them singletons. Source material: blood, either unsorted or a sorted T cell fraction (not recorded which). These receptor sequences come from a human donor who was either an allogeneic HSCT recipient or a stem cell or donor lymphocyte infusion donor (not recorded which). It is not recorded whose cells these are; they may come from a transplant donor.

The J gene is TRBJ2-5, the V gene TRBV25-1; D call uncertain. V lost 7 bases to trimming and J lost 3 bases, with 12 bases between them. Looked up from germline, CDR1 is MGHDK and CDR2 is SYGVNS. The CDR3 totals 13 residues. DNA for the CDR3: TGTGCCAGCAACCTGTGGACGGAAGAGACCCAGTACTTC. This encodes CASNLWTEETQYF.

This clonotype was seen more than once but under ten times. The V and J genes are TRBV6-2 or TRBV6-3 and TRBJ1-1, with 7 nucleotides matching TRBD1. Germline CDR1 MNHEY, CDR2 SVGEGT. The CDR3 has 14 amino acids. V gave up 8 bases and J gave up 1 base; unmatched junction bases: 7. CDR3 coding DNA: TGTGCCAGCCGGTACTGGACAGGGAACACTGAAGCTTTCTTT. Translated: CASRYWTGNTEAFF.

This clonotype was counted between two and nine times. Written as DNA, the CDR3 is TGTGCCAGCAGCTTTGACAGGAGTGAAGCTTTCTTT. Its protein is CASSFDRSEAFF. The chain links TRBV5-4 to TRBJ1-1; weak D call: TRBD1 (6 bases). Germline CDR1 reads SGHNT; CDR2 reads YYREEE (reference sequence). The CDR3 runs 12 residues. Trimming removed 2 bases from V and 7 bases from J, with 9 bases in between.

The chain joins TRBV20-1 to TRBJ2-3, with TRBD2 matching 8 bases. In germline, CDR1 is DFQATT, CDR2 SNEGSKA (reference sequence). This CDR3 region has 13 residues. V was pared by 3 bases and J by 6 bases, with 5 bases of the junction left unmatched. CDR3 in amino acids: CSASGGRRDTQYF. CDR3 DNA: TGCAGTGCTAGTGGCGGGAGGCGGGATACGCAGTATTTT.

This clonotype was seen a handful of times. J is TRBJ1-2 and V is TRBV5-1, with D unclear. V lost 7 bases, J lost 6 bases, and 22 bases lay in between. This CDR3 is 15 amino acids long. The germline CDR1 and CDR2 sequences are SGHRS and YFSETQ. CDR3: CASRAAFKSSDGYTF. The CDR3 DNA sequence: TGCGCCAGCCGGGCTGCCTTTAAGTCGTCGGATGGCTACACCTTC.

This clonotype was found a few times. The rearrangement links TRBV5-1 to TRBJ1-1; TRBD1 aligns across 7 bases. Germline V gene lookup returns CDR1 SGHRS and CDR2 YFSETQ. The V and J ends lost 0 bases and 1 base, in that order; junction bases with no gene match: 3. This CDR3 is 15 amino acids long. The CDR3 bases are TGCGCCAGCAGCTTGGTTCAGGGGGAGAACACTGAAGCTTTCTTT. It encodes CASSLVQGENTEAFF.

The DNA of the CDR3 is TGTGCCAGCAGCAGTCCCACACGGCAGGTTGCCGGGGAGCTGTTTTTT. Encoded protein: CASSSPTRQVAGELFF. The genes are TRBV7-8 and TRBJ2-2; no clear D gene. The CDR3 loop spans 16 amino acids. Trimming stripped 5 bases from V and 6 bases from J, with 19 bases between. CDR1 is SGHVS, CDR2 FQNEAQ, per germline.

This clonotype was recorded many times. V gene TRBV20-1 combines with J gene TRBJ2-7; D call uncertain. This CDR3 is 14 amino acids long. V was cut by 3 bases and J by 7 bases, with 19 bases left in between. CDR1 and CDR2 from the germline V gene are DFQATT and SNEGSKA (reference sequence). CDR3 sequence: CSARAGRPEAEQYF. As DNA, the CDR3 is TGCAGTGCTAGGGCTGGCAGGCCCGAAGCTGAGCAGTACTTC.

This clonotype was observed a few times. The rearrangement links TRBV30 to TRBJ2-2; D is unclear. Germline V gene data show CDR1 as GTSNPN and CDR2 as SVGIG (reference sequence). This CDR3 region has 14 residues. V lost 2 bases and J 0 bases, leaving 7 bases between the germline ends. The CDR3 here is CAWSLYSNTGELFF. The CDR3 nucleotides read TGTGCCTGGAGTCTTTACTCGAACACCGGGGAGCTGTTTTTT. Full variable domain (outside the CDR3, taken from reference TRBV30 and TRBJ2-2): SQTIHQWPATLVQPVGSPLSLECTVEGTSNPNLYWYRQAAGRGLQLLFYSVGIGQISSEVPQNLSASRPQDRQFILSSKKLLLSDSGFYLCAWSLYSNTGELFFGEGSRLTVL.

This clonotype was counted many times. The V and J genes are TRBV5-5 and TRBJ2-1; D is unresolved. The CDR3 covers 12 residues. Trimming left V 1 base short and J 7 bases short, with 6 bases between. Germline CDR1 is SGHKS and CDR2 is YYEKEE (reference sequence). The CDR3 DNA follows: TGTGCCAGCAGCTTGTCCGGGAATGAGCAGTTCTTC. Translation gives CASSLSGNEQFF.

This clonotype was counted ten times or more. The chain joins TRBV24-1 to TRBJ2-1; 9 bases agree with TRBD2. The CDR3 consists of 16 residues. V lost 4 bases, J lost 4 bases, and 7 bases stayed unmatched. Per the germline V gene, CDR1 is KGHDR and CDR2 is SFDVKD. The CDR3 bases are TGTGCCACCAGTGACCCCGGGACTAGCCGGTACAATGAGCAGTTCTTC. Its translation: CATSDPGTSRYNEQFF.

J is TRBJ2-3 and V is TRBV20-1; 11 bases map to TRBD2. The CDR3 is 15 amino acids. The germline gives CDR1 DFQATT, CDR2 SNEGSKA (reference sequence). V lost 0 bases to trimming and J lost 1 base; unmatched junction nucleotides: 0. The CDR3 DNA sequence: TGCAGTGCTAGAGAGGGACTAGCGGGCACAGATACGCAGTATTTT. The encoded protein is CSAREGLAGTDTQYF.

This clonotype was seen a few times. This CDR3 is CASSAESSGANVLTF. CDR3 in DNA: TGTGCCAGCAGTGCTGAAAGCTCTGGGGCCAACGTCCTGACTTTC. This chain connects TRBV6-1 to TRBJ2-6; D is undetermined. The germline V gene encodes CDR1 MNHNS and CDR2 SASEGT. The V end lost 4 bases, the J end lost 0 bases, and 7 bases lay between the germline ends. The CDR3 is 15 residues long.

This clonotype was counted at least ten times. This sequence joins TRBV7-9 and TRBJ1-1, with D hard to call. CDR1 SEHNR and CDR2 FQNEAQ come from the germline V gene (reference sequence). Trimming took off 3 bases at V and 9 bases at J, with 8 bases between the two ends. This CDR3 comprises 11 residues. The CDR3 loop reads CASSFGQQAFF. The CDR3 DNA follows: TGTGCCAGCAGCTTCGGGCAGCAAGCTTTCTTT.

This clonotype was detected only a few times. The CDR3 loop reads CASSRKTGITDTQYF. The CDR3 DNA sequence: TGTGCCAGCAGCCGGAAGACAGGGATTACAGATACGCAGTATTTT. The chain links TRBV13 to TRBJ2-3; 7 bases fit TRBD1. In germline, CDR1 is PRHDT, CDR2 FYEKMQ (reference sequence). This CDR3 region has 15 residues. V was clipped by 5 bases and J by 3 bases; unmatched bases: 8. Full variable domain (rest looked up from reference TRBV13 and TRBJ2-3): AAGVIQSPRHLIKEKRETATLKCYPIPRHDTVYWYQQGPGQDPQFLISFYEKMQSDKGSIPDRFSAQQFSDYHSELNMSSLELGDSALYFCASSRKTGITDTQYFGPGTRLTVL.

This clonotype was found a few times. The rearrangement joins TRBV20-1 to TRBJ1-2; the match to TRBD1 covers 8 bases. V was pared by 0 bases and J by 8 bases, with 20 bases of the junction left unmatched. The length of the CDR3 is 18 residues. Germline assignment: CDR1 DFQATT and CDR2 SNEGSKA (reference sequence). CDR3 sequence reads: CSARDLRPAGGLSYGYTF. The CDR3 DNA reads TGCAGTGCTAGAGATCTTAGGCCGGCAGGGGGCTTGTCTTACGGCTACACCTTC.

The chain employs TRBV25-1 and TRBJ2-1, with TRBD1 matching over 7 bases. The CDR3 totals 14 residues. J lost 2 bases, V lost 6 bases, and 4 bases had no gene match. In germline, CDR1 is MGHDK, CDR2 SYGVNS. The CDR3 coding sequence is TGTGCCAGCAGAAGGACAGGCCCCTACAATGAGCAGTTCTTC. Protein sequence: CASRRTGPYNEQFF. Based on the CDR3 plus reference TRBV25-1 and TRBJ2-1, the full variable domain is EADIYQTPRYLVIGTGKKITLECSQTMGHDKMYWYQQDPGMELHLIHYSYGVNSTEKGDLSSESTVSRIRTEHFPLTLESARPSHTSQYLCASRRTGPYNEQFFGPGTRLTVL.

In this sample, this clonotype turned up a few times. This rearrangement joins TRBV4-1 to TRBJ1-4; 7 nucleotides match TRBD1. The ends lost 6 bases at V and 8 bases at J; junction bases unmatched: 9. Germline V gene lookup returns CDR1 MGHRA and CDR2 YSYEKL. This CDR3 is built from 14 residues. In DNA form, the CDR3 reads TGCGCCAGCAGACATACAACAGGGGAAGAAAAACTGTTTTTT. It encodes CASRHTTGEEKLFF.

This clonotype turned up a few times. The chain joins TRBV7-3 to TRBJ1-5; 7 bases map to TRBD1. V gave up 5 bases and J gave up 5 bases; unmatched junction bases: 9. Looked up from germline, CDR1 is SGHTA and CDR2 is FQGTGA. This CDR3 has 15 amino acids. The DNA for the CDR3 is TGTGCCAGCAGCCCCGGGACAGTAGGAGATCAGCCCCAGCATTTT. It specifies CASSPGTVGDQPQHF.

The chain couples TRBV11-2 to TRBJ2-4, with D possibly being TRBD2 (6 bases). This CDR3 is built from 15 residues. The germline V gene encodes CDR1 SGHAT and CDR2 FQNNGV. The ends were cut back, 5 bases at V and 12 bases at J, with 23 bases in the middle. In DNA, the CDR3 is TGTGCCAGCAGCCCTACCAGTGTAGTTGGGGGGAATCAGTACTTC. Amino acids: CASSPTSVVGGNQYF.

This clonotype was seen a handful of times. The chain joins TRBV4-1 to TRBJ2-5, with D unclear. CDR3 size: 14 residues. CDR1 MGHRA and CDR2 YSYEKL come from the germline V gene. Trimming pared 4 bases from V and 0 bases from J, leaving 9 bases between. The CDR3 DNA follows: TGCGCCAGCAGCCTCGAGCTGCACCAAGAGACCCAGTACTTC. Translated: CASSLELHQETQYF.